The clone carrying this T cell receptor beta chain has a count of ten or more. What it recognizes is unknown. The data stem from a study of T cells in Graves' hyperthyroidism and ophthalmopathy. Study outcomes and limitations: For ophthalmopathy, model prediction preceded onset by a median about 6 months. Blood samples included most of the expanded thyroid clonotypes exceeding 0.001.

The CDR3 regions of TCR beta were amplified from RNA transcripts. TCR CDR3 underwent first-round RT-PCR with the HTBI primer set. TCRdb reprocessed the multiplex PCR reads with MiXCR, giving one entry per CDR3 protein. Here the sample spans under 400,000 distinct CDR3 sequences, 15% to 17% being singletons. Trimming pared 5 bases from V and 2 bases from J, leaving 13 bases between. This CDR3 comprises 14 residues. Per the germline V gene, CDR1 is SGHTA and CDR2 is FQGNSA. Patients were excluded because of uncontrolled infection, other autoimmune disease, pregnancy or lactation. Orbital computed tomography and thyroid ultrasound, together with serum TRAb and thyroxine and clinical symptoms, were used for diagnoses.

Sequencing was done on a sample of blood. The chain employs TRBV7-2 and TRBJ2-7; the D gene is possibly TRBD2 (6 bases). The source is a woman younger than 30 with Graves' hyperthyroidism that later progressed to Graves' ophthalmopathy. CDR3 coding DNA: TGTGCCAGCAGCCTAGGCGGGATCACCTACGAGCAGTACTTC. Its protein is CASSLGGITYEQYF.